This T cell receptor beta chain stems from a study of CD8 T cells in ankylosing spondylitis. Study-wide results and limits: It appeared that ankylosing spondylitis blood was characterized by a TCR beta motif of roughly 8 highly homologous variants.

The CDR3 covers 14 residues. The junction had 7 bases not matched to a gene; V was cut back by 7 bases and J by 3 bases. Germline values: CDR1 DFQATT, CDR2 SNEGSKA (reference sequence). This clonotype was detected only a few times. Its antigen is undetermined. The TCR beta libraries were generated through quantitative 5'-RACE incorporating molecular barcodes. One entry per CDR3 protein, called by TCRdb with MiXCR from the 5' RACE reads. The sample includes some 270,000 distinct CDR3 sequences, under 20% of them seen just once. Sequencing was done on a sample of blood, either unsorted or a sorted T cell fraction (not recorded which). The clonotype was recovered from a male donor with ankylosing spondylitis or in good health (not recorded which). This chain connects TRBV20-1 to TRBJ2-2; TRBD1 matches at 8 bases. CDR3 sequence (DNA): TGCAGTGTTTTGGACAGGGACCACACCGGGGAGCTGTTTTTT. As protein: CSVLDRDHTGELFF.